The present entry profiles one T cell receptor (beta chain) with its context. The target antigen is unknown. The data were obtained in a study of T cell responses to AZD1222 COVID-19 vaccine. Findings and caveats of the study: The number of AZD1222 recipients seropositive at baseline was only 5 to 7.

The J segment lost 6 bases and the V segment lost 5 bases, leaving 11 bases of the junction unmatched. The germline CDR1 and CDR2 sequences are SGHTA and FQGTGA. The CDR3 runs to 16 residues. Profiling relied on immunoSEQ multiplex PCR, and the TCRdb table lists in-frame clones only, not all of them. The sample shows some 150,000 clones, around nine tenths of them seen only once. The sequencing used peripheral blood, collected on day 0 of AZD1222 vaccination. The receptor was isolated from an adult in good health. V is TRBV7-3 and J is TRBJ2-1; TRBD2 matches at 9 bases. The CDR3 sequence: CASSLRGLAMSNEQFF. CDR3 in DNA: TGTGCCAGCAGCCTAAGGGGACTAGCCATGTCCAATGAGCAGTTCTTC.